This TCR beta chain was found in a study of patients and donors after allogeneic stem cell transplantation. Via MiXCR, TCRdb re-called the RT-PCR reads, giving one row per CDR3 protein. The sample yields about 150,000 distinct CDR3 sequences, approximately 24% seen once. V gave up 1 base and J gave up 10 bases, with 12 bases separating them. There are 13 residues in the CDR3. Per germline, CDR1 SGHTA and CDR2 FQGNSA. This clonotype was counted a few times. This TCR was recovered from a human donor who was either an allogeneic HSCT recipient or a stem cell or donor lymphocyte infusion donor (not recorded which). It is not recorded whose cells these are; they may come from a transplant donor. The V gene is TRBV7-2, the J gene TRBJ2-3, with D possibly being TRBD2 (6 bases). The sequenced sample consisted of blood, either unsorted or a sorted T cell fraction (not recorded which). CDR3 nucleotides: TGTGCCAGCAGCTTAGAACTAGCTCACCCGCAGTATTTT. It codes for CASSLELAHPQYF. Full variable domain (remainder filled in from reference TRBV7-2 and TRBJ2-3): GAGVSQSPSNKVTEKGKDVELRCDPISGHTALYWYRQSLGQGLEFLIYFQGNSAPDKSGLPSDRFSAERTGGSVSTLTIQRTQQEDSAVYLCASSLELAHPQYFGPGTRLTVL.